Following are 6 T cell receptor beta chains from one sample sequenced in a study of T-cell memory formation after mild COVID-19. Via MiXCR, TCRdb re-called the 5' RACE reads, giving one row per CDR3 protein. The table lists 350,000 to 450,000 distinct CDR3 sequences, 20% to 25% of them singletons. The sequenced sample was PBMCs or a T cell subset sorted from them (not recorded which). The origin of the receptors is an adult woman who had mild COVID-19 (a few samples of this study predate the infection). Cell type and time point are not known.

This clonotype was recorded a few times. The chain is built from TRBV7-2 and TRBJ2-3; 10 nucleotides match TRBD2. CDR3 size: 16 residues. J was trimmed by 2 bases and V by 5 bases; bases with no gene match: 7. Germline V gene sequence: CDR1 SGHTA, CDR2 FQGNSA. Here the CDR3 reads CASSPPLAGITDTQYF. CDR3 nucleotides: TGTGCCAGCAGCCCCCCACTAGCGGGGATCACAGATACGCAGTATTTT.

The CDR3: CATSAPGLDNEQFF. CDR3 nucleotides: TGTGCCACCAGTGCTCCGGGACTAGACAATGAGCAGTTCTTC. The V call is TRBV24-1, the J call TRBJ2-1; 8 positions agree with TRBD2. Looked up from germline, CDR1 is KGHDR and CDR2 is SFDVKD. CDR3 length: 14 residues. V was pared by 5 bases and J by 5 bases, with 4 bases of the junction left unmatched.

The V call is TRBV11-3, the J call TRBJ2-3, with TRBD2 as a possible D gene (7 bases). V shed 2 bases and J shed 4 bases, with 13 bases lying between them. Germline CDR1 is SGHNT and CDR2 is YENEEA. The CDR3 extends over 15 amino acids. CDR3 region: CASSLRGGAPDTQYF. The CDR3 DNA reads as TGTGCCAGCAGCTTACGTGGGGGGGCCCCAGATACGCAGTATTTT.

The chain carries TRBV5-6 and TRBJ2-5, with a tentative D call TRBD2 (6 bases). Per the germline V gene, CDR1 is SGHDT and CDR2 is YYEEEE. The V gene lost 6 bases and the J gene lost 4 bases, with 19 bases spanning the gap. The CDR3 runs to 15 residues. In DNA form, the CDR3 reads TGTGCCAGCAACCAGGACTACCGATCCCCAGAGACCCAGTACTTC. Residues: CASNQDYRSPETQYF. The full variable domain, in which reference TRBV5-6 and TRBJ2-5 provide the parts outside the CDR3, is DAGVTQSPTHLIKTRGQQVTLRCSPKSGHDTVSWYQQALGQGPQFIFQYYEEEERQRGNFPDRFSGHQFPNYSSELNVNALLLGDSALYLCASNQDYRSPETQYFGPGTRLLVL.

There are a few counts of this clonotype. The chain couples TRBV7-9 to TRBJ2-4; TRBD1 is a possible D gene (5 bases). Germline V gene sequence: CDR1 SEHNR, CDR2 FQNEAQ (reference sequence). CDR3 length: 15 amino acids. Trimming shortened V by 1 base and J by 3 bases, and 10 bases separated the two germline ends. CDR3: CASSLEGIYKNIQYF. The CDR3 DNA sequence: TGTGCCAGCAGCTTAGAGGGGATATACAAAAACATTCAGTACTTC.

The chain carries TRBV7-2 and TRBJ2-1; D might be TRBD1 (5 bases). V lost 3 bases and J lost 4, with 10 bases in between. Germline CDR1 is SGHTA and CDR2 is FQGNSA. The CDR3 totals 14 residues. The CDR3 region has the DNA TGTGCCAGCAGCTTGGGCAGGGAATACAATGAGCAGTTCTTC. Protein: CASSLGREYNEQFF.